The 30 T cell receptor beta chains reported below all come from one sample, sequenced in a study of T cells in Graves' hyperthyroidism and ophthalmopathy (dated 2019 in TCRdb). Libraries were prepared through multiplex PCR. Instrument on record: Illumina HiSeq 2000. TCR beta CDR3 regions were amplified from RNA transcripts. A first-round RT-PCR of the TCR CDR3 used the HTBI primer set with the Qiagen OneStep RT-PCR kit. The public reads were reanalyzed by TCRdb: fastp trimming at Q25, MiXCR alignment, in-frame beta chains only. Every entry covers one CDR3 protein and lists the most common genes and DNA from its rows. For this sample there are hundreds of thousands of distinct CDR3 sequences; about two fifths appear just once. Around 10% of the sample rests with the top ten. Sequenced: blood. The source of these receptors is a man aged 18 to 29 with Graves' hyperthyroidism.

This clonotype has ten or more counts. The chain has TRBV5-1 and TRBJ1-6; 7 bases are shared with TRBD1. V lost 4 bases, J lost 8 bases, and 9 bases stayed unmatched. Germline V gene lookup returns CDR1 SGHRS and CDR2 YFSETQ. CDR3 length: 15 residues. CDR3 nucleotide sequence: TGCGCCAGCAGCACCAAGACAGGGCCCGATTCACCCCTCCACTTT. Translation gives CASSTKTGPDSPLHF.

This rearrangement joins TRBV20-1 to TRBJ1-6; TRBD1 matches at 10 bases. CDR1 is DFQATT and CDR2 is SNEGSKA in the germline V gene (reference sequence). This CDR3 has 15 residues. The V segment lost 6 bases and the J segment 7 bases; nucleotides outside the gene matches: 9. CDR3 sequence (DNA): TGCAGTGCCAGCAGCCGGACAGGGGGAAATTCACCCCTCCACTTT. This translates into CSASSRTGGNSPLHF.

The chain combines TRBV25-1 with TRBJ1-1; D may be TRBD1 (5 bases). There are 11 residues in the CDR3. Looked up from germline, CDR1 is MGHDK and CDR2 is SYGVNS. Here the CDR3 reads CARVGGTEAFF. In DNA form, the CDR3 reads TGTGCTAGGGTCGGGGGGACTGAAGCTTTCTTT. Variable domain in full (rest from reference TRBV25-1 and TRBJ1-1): EADIYQTPRYLVIGTGKKITLECSQTMGHDKMYWYQQDPGMELHLIHYSYGVNSTEKGDLSSESTVSRIRTEHFPLTLESARPSHTSQYLCARVGGTEAFFGQGTRLTVV.

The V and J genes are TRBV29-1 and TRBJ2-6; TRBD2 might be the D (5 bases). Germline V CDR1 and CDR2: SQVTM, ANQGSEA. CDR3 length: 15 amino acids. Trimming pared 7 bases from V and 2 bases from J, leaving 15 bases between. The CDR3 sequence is CSAEEGGTGANVLTF. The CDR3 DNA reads TGCAGCGCGGAAGAGGGTGGCACTGGGGCCAACGTCCTGACTTTC.

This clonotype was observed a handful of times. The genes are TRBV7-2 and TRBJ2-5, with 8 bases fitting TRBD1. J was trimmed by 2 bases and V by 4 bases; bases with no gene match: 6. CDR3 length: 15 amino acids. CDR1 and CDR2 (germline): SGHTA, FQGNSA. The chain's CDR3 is CASSSDRGLQETQYF. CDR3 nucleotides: TGTGCCAGCAGCTCTGACAGGGGCTTACAAGAGACCCAGTACTTC.

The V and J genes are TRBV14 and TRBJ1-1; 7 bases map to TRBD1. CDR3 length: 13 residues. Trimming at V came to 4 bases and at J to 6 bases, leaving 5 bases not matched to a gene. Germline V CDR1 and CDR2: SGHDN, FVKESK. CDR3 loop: CASSPRGTAEAFF. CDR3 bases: TGTGCCAGCAGCCCCCGGGGGACAGCTGAAGCTTTCTTT.

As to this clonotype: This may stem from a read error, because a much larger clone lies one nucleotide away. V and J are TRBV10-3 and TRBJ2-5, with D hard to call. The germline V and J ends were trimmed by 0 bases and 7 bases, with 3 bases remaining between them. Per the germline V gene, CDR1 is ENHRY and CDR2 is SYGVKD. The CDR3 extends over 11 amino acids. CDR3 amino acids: CAISESGTQYF. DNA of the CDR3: TGTGCCATCAGTGAGTCGGGGACCCAGTACTTC.

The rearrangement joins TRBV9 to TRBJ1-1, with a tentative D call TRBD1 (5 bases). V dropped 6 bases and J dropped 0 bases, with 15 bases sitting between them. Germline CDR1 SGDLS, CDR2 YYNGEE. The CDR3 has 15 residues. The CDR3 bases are TGTGCCAGCACGAAGCCGGGACCCGTGAACACTGAAGCTTTCTTT. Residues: CASTKPGPVNTEAFF.

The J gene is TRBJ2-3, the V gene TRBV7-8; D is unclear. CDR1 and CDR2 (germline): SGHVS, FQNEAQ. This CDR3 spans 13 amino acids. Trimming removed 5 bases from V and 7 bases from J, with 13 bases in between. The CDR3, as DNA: TGTGCCAGCAGCCGTGGAGTAGGGAATACGCAGTATTTT. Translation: CASSRGVGNTQYF.

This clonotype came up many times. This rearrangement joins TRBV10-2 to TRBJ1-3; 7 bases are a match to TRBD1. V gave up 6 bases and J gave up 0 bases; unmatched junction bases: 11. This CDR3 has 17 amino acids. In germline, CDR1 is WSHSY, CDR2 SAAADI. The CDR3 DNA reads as TGCGCCAGCAGCAGGGGCTCCGACAGGGCCTCTGGAAACACCATATATTTT. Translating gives CASSRGSDRASGNTIYF.

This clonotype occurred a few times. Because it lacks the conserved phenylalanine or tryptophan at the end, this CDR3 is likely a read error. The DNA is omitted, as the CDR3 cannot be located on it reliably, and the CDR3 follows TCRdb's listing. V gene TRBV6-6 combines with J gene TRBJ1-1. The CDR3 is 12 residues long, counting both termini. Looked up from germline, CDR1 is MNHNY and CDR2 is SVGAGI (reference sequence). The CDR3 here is CASSYMEGFGEI.

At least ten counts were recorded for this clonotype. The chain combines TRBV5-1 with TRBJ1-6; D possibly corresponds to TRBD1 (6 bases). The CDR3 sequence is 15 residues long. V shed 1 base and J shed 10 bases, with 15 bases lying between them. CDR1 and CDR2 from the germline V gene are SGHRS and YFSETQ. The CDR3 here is CASSLSMQGSSPLHF. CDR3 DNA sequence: TGCGCCAGCAGCTTGAGCATGCAGGGGAGCTCACCCCTCCACTTT.

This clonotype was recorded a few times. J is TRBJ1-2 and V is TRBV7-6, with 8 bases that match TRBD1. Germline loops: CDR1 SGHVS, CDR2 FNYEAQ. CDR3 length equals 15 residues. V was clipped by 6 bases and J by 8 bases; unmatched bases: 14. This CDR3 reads CASSLDPGGSGGYTF. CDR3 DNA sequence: TGTGCCAGCAGTCTGGATCCAGGGGGCTCGGGGGGCTACACCTTC.

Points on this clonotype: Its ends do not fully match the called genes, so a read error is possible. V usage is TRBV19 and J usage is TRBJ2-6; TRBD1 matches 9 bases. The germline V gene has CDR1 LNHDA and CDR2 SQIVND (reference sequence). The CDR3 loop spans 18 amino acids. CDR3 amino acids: CAGSTRQGVNSGANVLTF. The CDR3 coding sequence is TGTGCCGGTAGTACCCGACAGGGGGTAAACTCTGGGGCCAACGTCCTGACTTTC.

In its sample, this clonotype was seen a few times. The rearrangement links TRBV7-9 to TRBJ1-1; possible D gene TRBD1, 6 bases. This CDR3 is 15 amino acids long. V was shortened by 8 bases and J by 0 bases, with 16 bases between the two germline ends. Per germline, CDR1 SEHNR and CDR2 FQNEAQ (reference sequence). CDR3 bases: TGTGCCAGCCAAGGGGGGTACCCTATGAACACTGAAGCTTTCTTT. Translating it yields CASQGGYPMNTEAFF.

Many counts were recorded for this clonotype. DNA of the CDR3: TGCAGTGCCGGGGGCCCGACTAATGAAAAACTGTTTTTT. Translating gives CSAGGPTNEKLFF. The J gene is TRBJ1-4, the V gene TRBV20-1, with D perhaps TRBD1 (6 bases). CDR1 DFQATT and CDR2 SNEGSKA come from the germline V gene (reference sequence). The CDR3 loop spans 13 amino acids. V was trimmed by 6 bases and J by 2 bases, leaving 10 bases between them.

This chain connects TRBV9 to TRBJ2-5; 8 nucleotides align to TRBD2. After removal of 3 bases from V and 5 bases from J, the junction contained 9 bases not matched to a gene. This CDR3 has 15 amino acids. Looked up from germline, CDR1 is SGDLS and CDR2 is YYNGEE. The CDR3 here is CASSAAGGLVETQYF. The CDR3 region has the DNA TGTGCCAGCAGCGCCGCGGGGGGCCTGGTGGAGACCCAGTACTTC.

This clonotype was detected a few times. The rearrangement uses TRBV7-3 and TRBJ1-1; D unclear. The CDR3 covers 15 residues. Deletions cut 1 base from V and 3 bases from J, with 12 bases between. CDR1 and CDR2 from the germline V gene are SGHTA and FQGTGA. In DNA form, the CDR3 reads TGTGCCAGCAGCTTAAACGGCCCGCAGGACACTGAAGCTTTCTTT. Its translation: CASSLNGPQDTEAFF.

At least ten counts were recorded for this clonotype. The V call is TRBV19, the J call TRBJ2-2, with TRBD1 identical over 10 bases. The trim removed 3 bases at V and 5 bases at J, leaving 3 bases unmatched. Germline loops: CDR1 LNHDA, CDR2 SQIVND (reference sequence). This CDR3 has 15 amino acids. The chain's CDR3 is CASSIGGQGTGELFF. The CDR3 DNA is TGTGCCAGTAGTATTGGGGGACAGGGGACCGGGGAGCTGTTTTTT.

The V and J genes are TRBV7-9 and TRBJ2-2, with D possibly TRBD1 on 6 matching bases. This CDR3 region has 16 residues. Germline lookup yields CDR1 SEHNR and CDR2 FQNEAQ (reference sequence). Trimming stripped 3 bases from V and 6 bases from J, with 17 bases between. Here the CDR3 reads CASSLEWTEVAGELFF. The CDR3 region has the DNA TGTGCCAGCAGCTTGGAATGGACAGAGGTCGCCGGGGAGCTGTTTTTT.

The DNA of the CDR3 is TGCAGCTCCCCGGGGAAAGCATACGAGCAGTACTTC. It yields the protein CSSPGKAYEQYF. The chain employs TRBV29-1 and TRBJ2-7; maybe TRBD2 (5 bases). CDR3 length: 12 amino acids. The germline CDR1 and CDR2 sequences are SQVTM and ANQGSEA. V was cut by 8 bases and J by 4 bases, with 15 bases left in between.

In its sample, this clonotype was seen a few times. The CDR3 here is CASSFSGTGGTEAFF. The CDR3 region has the DNA TGTGCCAGCAGCTTCTCCGGGACAGGGGGCACTGAAGCTTTCTTT. J is TRBJ1-1 and V is TRBV7-2; 11 bases are shared with TRBD1. V lost 3 bases, J lost 4 bases, and 4 bases stayed unmatched. The germline V gene encodes CDR1 SGHTA and CDR2 FQGNSA. The CDR3 is made up of 15 amino acids.

In DNA form, the CDR3 reads TGTGCCAGCAGCGTAAGTGCAGGGGCCTTGGTCGAGCAGTACTTC. It is translated as CASSVSAGALVEQYF. V and J are TRBV9 and TRBJ2-7; possibly TRBD1 for D (6 bases). Germline V CDR1 and CDR2: SGDLS, YYNGEE. The CDR3 sequence is 15 residues long. Trimming shortened V by 1 base and J by 6 bases, and 17 bases separated the two germline ends.

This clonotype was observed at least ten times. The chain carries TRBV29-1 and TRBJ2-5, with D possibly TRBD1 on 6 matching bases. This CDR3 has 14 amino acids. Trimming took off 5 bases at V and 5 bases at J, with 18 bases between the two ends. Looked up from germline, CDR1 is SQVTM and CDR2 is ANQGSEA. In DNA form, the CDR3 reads TGCAGCGTTCCAAAAGGGGGTTACGGGGAGACCCAGTACTTC. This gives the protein CSVPKGGYGETQYF.

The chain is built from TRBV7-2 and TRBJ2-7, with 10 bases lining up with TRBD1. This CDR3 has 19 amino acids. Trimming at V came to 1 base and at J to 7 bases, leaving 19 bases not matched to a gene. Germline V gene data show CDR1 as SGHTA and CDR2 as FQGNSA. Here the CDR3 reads CASSLGPGQGMDRYEEQYF. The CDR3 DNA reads TGTGCCAGCAGCTTAGGTCCGGGACAGGGGATGGATCGATATGAGGAGCAGTACTTC.

The CDR3 spells CASTPQGAPNEKLFF. In DNA, the CDR3 is TGTGCCAGTACCCCCCAGGGGGCACCTAATGAAAAACTGTTTTTT. The chain uses TRBV7-8 and TRBJ1-4, with TRBD1 matching over 8 bases. With 9 bases clipped from V and 3 bases from J, the junction kept 9 bases outside the gene matches. The CDR3 extends over 15 amino acids. The germline gives CDR1 SGHVS, CDR2 FQNEAQ.

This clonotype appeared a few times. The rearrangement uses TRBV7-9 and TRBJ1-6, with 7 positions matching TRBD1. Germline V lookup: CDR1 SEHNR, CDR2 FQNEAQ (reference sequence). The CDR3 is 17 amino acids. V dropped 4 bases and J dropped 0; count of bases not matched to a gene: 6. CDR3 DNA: TGTGCCAGCAGCTCGACAGGGTCAAACTCCTATAATTCACCCCTCCACTTT. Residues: CASSSTGSNSYNSPLHF.

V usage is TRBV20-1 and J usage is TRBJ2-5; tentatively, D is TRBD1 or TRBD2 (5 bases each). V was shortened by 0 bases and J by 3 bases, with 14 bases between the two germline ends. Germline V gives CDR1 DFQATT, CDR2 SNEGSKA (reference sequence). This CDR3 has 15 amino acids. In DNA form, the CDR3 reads TGCAGTGCTAGAGACGGTGGGACCTTCGAAGAGACCCAGTACTTC. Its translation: CSARDGGTFEETQYF.

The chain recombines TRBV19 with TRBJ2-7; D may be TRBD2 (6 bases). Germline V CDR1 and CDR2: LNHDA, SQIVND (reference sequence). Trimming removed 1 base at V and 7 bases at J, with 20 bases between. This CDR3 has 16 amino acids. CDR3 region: CASSIAPGSTRGEQYF. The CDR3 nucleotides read TGTGCCAGTAGTATAGCCCCGGGCTCCACCCGGGGGGAGCAGTACTTC.

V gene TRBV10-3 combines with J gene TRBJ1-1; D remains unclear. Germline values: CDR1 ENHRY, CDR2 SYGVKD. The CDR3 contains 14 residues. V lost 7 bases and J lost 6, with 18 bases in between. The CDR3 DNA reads TGTGCCATCAAGGCGGGAGGAGGATACCCTGAAGCTTTCTTT. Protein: CAIKAGGGYPEAFF.